A selection of T cell receptor beta chains follows, all from one sample in a study of blood T cells in healthy people across ages. TCRdb passed the 5' RACE reads through MiXCR, listing each CDR3 protein once. The sample shows 1,300,000 or so distinct CDR3 sequences, approximately 59% of them seen only once. Specimen: blood. All receptors come from a young man in good health. Both conserved end residues are part of each CDR3. D genes are given only for firm matches. Some rows mark clone size as missing; the rest say once, few, many or name a class of expanded clone.

d_call,j_call,v_call,clone_size,cdr3_nt,cdr3_aa
NA,TRBJ2-7,TRBV4-1,NA,TGCGCCAGCAGCCACAGGGACTCCCTCTCCTACGAGCAGTACTTC,CASSHRDSLSYEQYF
NA,TRBJ2-7,TRBV10-3,NA,TGTGCCATCGCACCCGCACAAGGATGGAGGAGCAAGCAGTACTTC,CAIAPAQGWRSKQYF
NA,TRBJ2-5,TRBV6-2/TRBV6-3,NA,TGTGCCAGCATCGACGGCGGGGAGACCGAGTACTTC,CASIDGGETEYF
TRBD2,TRBJ2-3,TRBV9,NA,TGTGCCAGCAGCGTAGGGGCGGGAGGGGCAGATACGCAGTATTTT,CASSVGAGGADTQYF
NA,TRBJ1-4,TRBV7-2,NA,TGTGCCAGCAGCTTAGAGGGGCAGGGTGAAAAACTGTTTTTT,CASSLEGQGEKLFF
TRBD1,TRBJ2-7,TRBV4-1,NA,TGCGCCAGCAGCGCCCCGGGACAGGGGATTTACGAGCAGTACTTC,CASSAPGQGIYEQYF
TRBD2,TRBJ2-5,TRBV20-1,NA,TGCAGTGCTAGAGATCGGGAGGGGTGGCTCAACCTGGAAGAGACCCAGTACTTC,CSARDREGWLNLEETQYF
NA,TRBJ2-2,TRBV18,NA,TGTGCCAGCTCACCATCCGGGAAGCTAGCCGGGGAGCTGTTTTTT,CASSPSGKLAGELFF
TRBD1,TRBJ2-5,TRBV9,NA,TGTGCCGGCGGACTGGGACAGTCCCAAGAGACCCAGTACTTC,CAGGLGQSQETQYF
NA,TRBJ2-6,TRBV10-1,few,TGCGAACTCAACGTCCTGACTTTC,CELNVLTF
NA,TRBJ2-1,TRBV30,NA,TGTGCCTGGAGTGATCCCGGGTCCTCTAATTTCGATGAGCAGTTCTTC,CAWSDPGSSNFDEQFF
NA,TRBJ2-1,TRBV27,NA,TGTGCCAGCAGGCGACGGGGGAATGAGCAGTTCTTC,CASRRRGNEQFF
TRBD2,TRBJ2-7,TRBV29-1,NA,TGCAGCGCTCTCGGGACTAGCGTCTACGAGCAGTACTTC,CSALGTSVYEQYF
NA,TRBJ1-6,TRBV5-6,NA,TGTGCCAGCAGCCACAGACGGGGCTCGATAGGGCCACCCCTCCACTTT,CASSHRRGSIGPPLHF
NA,TRBJ1-1,TRBV6-2/TRBV6-3,NA,TGTGCCAGCAGTTACCCCCAGACAGGAGATATGAACACTGAAGCTTTCTTT,CASSYPQTGDMNTEAFF
NA,TRBJ2-1,TRBV7-7,NA,TGTGCTAGCAGCTTAGCGGACGGGGGTGCATACAATGAGCAGTTCTTC,CASSLADGGAYNEQFF
NA,TRBJ2-3,TRBV4-1,few,TGCGCCAGCAGCCCCTTCGGCAGGGGTCCCCCTAGCACAGATACGCAGTATTTT,CASSPFGRGPPSTDTQYF
NA,TRBJ2-5,TRBV28,NA,TGTGCCAGCAGTTCCGTCGTGGGCGCAACCAGACAAGAGACCCAGTACTTC,CASSSVVGATRQETQYF
TRBD2,TRBJ2-1,TRBV20-1,NA,TGCAGTGCTAGAGATGCGGGGGGCTCCTACAATGAGCAGTTCTTC,CSARDAGGSYNEQFF
NA,TRBJ2-1,TRBV6-5,once,TGTGCCAGCAGTTACTCGAGGGATGAGCAGTTCTTC,CASSYSRDEQFF
NA,TRBJ1-1,TRBV5-4,NA,TGTGCCAGCAGCTTGAGGGATGCGACTGAAGCTTTCTTT,CASSLRDATEAFF
NA,TRBJ2-1,TRBV7-9,NA,TGTGCCAGCAGCTCCTCGGGGTTGGGCAGGAACAATGAGCAGTTCTTC,CASSSSGLGRNNEQFF
NA,TRBJ1-1,TRBV14,NA,TGTGCCAGCAGACTCGGCACCCAGAGGACTGAAGCTTTCTTT,CASRLGTQRTEAFF
NA,TRBJ2-1,TRBV20-1,NA,TGCAGTGCTAAGGGCGAGGGGGTCTACGAGCAGTTCTTC,CSAKGEGVYEQFF
NA,TRBJ2-7,TRBV6-5,NA,TGTGCCAGCAGTTACTCGGGGACCGAGGCCTACGAGCAGTACTTC,CASSYSGTEAYEQYF
NA,TRBJ2-3,TRBV28,NA,TGTGCCAGCCAGGATCCCCCTAGCACAGATACGCAGTATTTT,CASQDPPSTDTQYF
TRBD1,TRBJ2-4,TRBV5-5,NA,TGTGCCAGCAGCCCCACGACAGGGAAAGCCAAAAACATTCAGTACTTC,CASSPTTGKAKNIQYF
TRBD1,TRBJ2-1,TRBV24-1,NA,TGTGCCACCAGTGATACCGGGACAGCATTATACAATGAGCAGTTCTTC,CATSDTGTALYNEQFF
NA,TRBJ2-3,TRBV29-1,few,TGCAGCGTTGAAGATCCATCAGGGATGAGAGATACGCAGTATTTT,CSVEDPSGMRDTQYF
NA,TRBJ2-5,TRBV5-6,once,TGTGCCAGCAGGGATTTTGGGGAAGGGGAGACCAAGTACTTC,CASRDFGEGETKYF
NA,TRBJ1-1,TRBV5-1,NA,TGCGCCAGCAGCCCGGGGAGGCAGTTCACTGAAGCTTTCTTT,CASSPGRQFTEAFF
NA,TRBJ2-1,TRBV20-1,NA,TGCAGTGCTACCGACAGCAATGAGCAGTTCTTC,CSATDSNEQFF
TRBD2,TRBJ2-6,TRBV25-1,NA,TGTGCCAGCAGTGACCGACTAGCGGGAGCTTCTGGGGCCAACGTCCTGACTTTC,CASSDRLAGASGANVLTF
TRBD2,TRBJ2-3,TRBV7-9,NA,TGTGCCAGCAGCTCTTTACCGGGACTAGTTCCAGATACGCAGTATTTT,CASSSLPGLVPDTQYF
TRBD2,TRBJ2-3,TRBV29-1,NA,TGCAGCGTTACTTCCGGGGATGTAGCGGGGGTTACAGATACGCAGTATTTT,CSVTSGDVAGVTDTQYF
TRBD2,TRBJ2-3,TRBV10-3,few,TGTGCCATCAAGGGCGGGGGGGCGCCAGATACGCAGTATTTT,CAIKGGGAPDTQYF
NA,TRBJ2-5,TRBV21-1,NA,TGTGCCAGCATGTGGACTAGCGGGACCCAAGAGACCCAGTACTTC,CASMWTSGTQETQYF
TRBD2,TRBJ2-2,TRBV10-3,NA,TGTGCCATCAGTGAGTCATGGACTAGGAGTACCCGTAACACCGGGGAGCTGTTTTTT,CAISESWTRSTRNTGELFF
NA,TRBJ2-7,TRBV29-1,NA,TGCAGCGTTGAACTAACTGCAGAGACCTCCTACGAGCAGTACTTC,CSVELTAETSYEQYF
TRBD1,TRBJ2-7,TRBV29-1,few,TGCAGCGTTGGCGGGGACAGGGGAGAGCAGTACTTC,CSVGGDRGEQYF
NA,TRBJ2-5,TRBV29-1,NA,TGCAGCGTTGAGAAGCCTAGGGGACAAGAGACCCAGTACTTC,CSVEKPRGQETQYF
NA,TRBJ2-2,TRBV12-3/TRBV12-4,NA,TGTGCCAGCAGTCCGACTAGTGGGGCGAACACCGGGGAGCTGTTTTTT,CASSPTSGANTGELFF
NA,TRBJ1-2,TRBV4-1,NA,TGCGCCGGCAGCCCAAGTCCTATCCGACAGAGCTATGGCTACACCTTC,CAGSPSPIRQSYGYTF
NA,TRBJ2-2,TRBV6-5,NA,TGTGCCAGCAGTTACAGCAATTGGAGGGCAGCCACCGGGGAGCTGTTTTTT,CASSYSNWRAATGELFF
NA,TRBJ2-1,TRBV28,once,TGTGCCAGCAGATCCCAGGGGGGTTCCTATAATGAGCAGTTCTTC,CASRSQGGSYNEQFF
NA,TRBJ2-7,TRBV7-8,once,TGTGCCAGCAGCCGGGCACGTCGGGGTTACGAGCAGTACTTC,CASSRARRGYEQYF
NA,TRBJ2-7,TRBV29-1,NA,TGCAGCGTTGAATTGGGGTCCTATAAAGCGCTCGAGCAGTACTTC,CSVELGSYKALEQYF
TRBD2,TRBJ2-7,TRBV3-1,NA,TGTGCCAGCAGCCAAGTTCCCAGCGGGAGCTCCTACGAGCAGTACTTC,CASSQVPSGSSYEQYF
TRBD2,TRBJ2-7,TRBV27,NA,TGTGCCAGCAGCCCCCGGCGGGGGGCATCCTGCGAGCAGTACTTC,CASSPRRGASCEQYF
NA,TRBJ1-1,TRBV4-1,NA,TGCGCCAGCAGCCAAGGACTCGCTGGGAGTGAAGCTTTCTTT,CASSQGLAGSEAFF
NA,TRBJ1-5,TRBV7-9,NA,TGTGCCAGCAGCTTAGTCTCGACAGGTTACCATCAGCCCCAGCATTTT,CASSLVSTGYHQPQHF
TRBD2,TRBJ2-1,TRBV4-2,once,TGTGCCAGCAGCCAAGATGAGGCTAGCGGGAGTATGTTGAATGAGCAGTTCTTC,CASSQDEASGSMLNEQFF
TRBD1,TRBJ1-4,TRBV4-2,NA,TGTGCCAGCAGCCAACGACAGGGATCGTATGAAAAACTGTTTTTT,CASSQRQGSYEKLFF
NA,TRBJ1-6,TRBV7-9,NA,TGTGCCACCGGGCAGGGGCCTTCACCCCTCCACTTT,CATGQGPSPLHF
NA,TRBJ2-1,TRBV28,NA,TGTGCCAGCAGTTATCCTGCGGGGGAGCAGTTCTTC,CASSYPAGEQFF
NA,TRBJ1-2,TRBV9,NA,TGTGCCAGCAGCTCGACAGTAGGTGGCTACACCTTC,CASSSTVGGYTF
NA,TRBJ1-6,TRBV7-6,NA,TGTGCCAGCAGCTTAGTCCGGGGGAATTCACCCCTCCACTTT,CASSLVRGNSPLHF
NA,TRBJ2-7,TRBV29-1,NA,TGCAGCGTTGAAGATCTGCTCTACGAGCAGTACTTC,CSVEDLLYEQYF